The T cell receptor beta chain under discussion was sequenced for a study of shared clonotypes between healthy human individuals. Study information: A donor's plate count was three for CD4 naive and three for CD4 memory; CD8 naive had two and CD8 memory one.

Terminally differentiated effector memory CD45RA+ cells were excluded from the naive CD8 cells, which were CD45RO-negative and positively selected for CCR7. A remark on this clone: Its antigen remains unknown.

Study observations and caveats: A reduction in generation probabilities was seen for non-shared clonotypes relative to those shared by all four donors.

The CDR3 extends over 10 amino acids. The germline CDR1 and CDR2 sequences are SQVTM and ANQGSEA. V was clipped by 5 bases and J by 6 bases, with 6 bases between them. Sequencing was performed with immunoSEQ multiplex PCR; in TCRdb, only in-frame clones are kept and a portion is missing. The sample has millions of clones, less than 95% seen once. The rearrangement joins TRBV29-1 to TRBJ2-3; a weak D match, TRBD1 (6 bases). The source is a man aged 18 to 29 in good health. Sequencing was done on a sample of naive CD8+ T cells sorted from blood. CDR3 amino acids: CSVQGDTQYF. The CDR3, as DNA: TGCAGCGTTCAGGGGGATACGCAGTATTTT.